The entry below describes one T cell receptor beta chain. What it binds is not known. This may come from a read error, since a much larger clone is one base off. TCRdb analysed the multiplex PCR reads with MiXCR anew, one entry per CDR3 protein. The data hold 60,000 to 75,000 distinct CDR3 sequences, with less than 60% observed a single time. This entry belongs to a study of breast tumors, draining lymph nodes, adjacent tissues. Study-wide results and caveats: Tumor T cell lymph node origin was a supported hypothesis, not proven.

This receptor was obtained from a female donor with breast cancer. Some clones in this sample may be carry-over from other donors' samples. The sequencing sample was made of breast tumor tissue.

CDR3 in amino acids: CASSLKPVGVSEGPGELFF. The CDR3 DNA follows: TGTGCCAGCAGCTTAAAGCCCGTAGGGGTCTCAGAAGGGCCCGGGGAGCTGTTTTTT. J is TRBJ2-2 and V is TRBV7-3; the D gene is possibly TRBD1 (5 bases). V was cut by 1 base and J by 6 bases, with 24 bases left in between. The CDR3 length is 19 residues. Germline CDR1 SGHTA, CDR2 FQGTGA.